This TCR beta chain was sequenced for a study of T-cell memory formation after mild COVID-19. Study summary: TCR clusters showed largely donor specificity.

TCRdb called the 5' RACE reads again in MiXCR, with one record for every CDR3 protein. The sample includes about 44,000 distinct CDR3 sequences, more than 7% of them seen just once. About this clonotype: Its target is unknown.

Study conclusions and caveats: Several responding clones turned up in pre-infection memory, indicating that cross-reactive memory may have taken part.

Deletions cut 3 bases from V and 1 base from J, with 15 bases between. Germline V gene lookup returns CDR1 MDHEN and CDR2 SYDVKM. This CDR3 is built from 16 residues. The rearrangement joins TRBV28 to TRBJ1-1; D is unresolved. Input material: PBMCs or a T cell subset sorted from them (not recorded which). The TCR sequence derives from a man aged 18 to 29 who had mild COVID-19 (a few samples of this study predate the infection). Cell type and time point are not known. The CDR3 region has the DNA TGTGCCAGCAGTTTCTTTCTGTCGGAGGGGAACACTGAAGCTTTCTTT. Its translation: CASSFFLSEGNTEAFF.